Given below is one T cell receptor (beta chain) in context. This sample is part of a study of CD8 T cells in Susac syndrome. Reverse transcription of 0.5 to 1 ug RNA used random hexamers. Coverage of TCR beta CDR3 amplification by immunoSEQ multiplex PCR extended to 54 Vbeta and 13 Jbeta. TCRdb re-called the immunoSEQ multiplex PCR reads through MiXCR, storing one row per CDR3 protein. The sample contains about 210,000 distinct CDR3 sequences, 85% to 95% of which appear only once. In germline, CDR1 is MNHEY, CDR2 SMNVEV (reference sequence). The CDR3 sequence is 15 residues long. The V and J ends lost 4 bases and 4 bases, in that order; junction bases with no gene match: 8.

The sequenced material came from CD4+ T cells from PBMCs. The source is a human donor with multiple sclerosis. The J gene is TRBJ1-1, the V gene TRBV27, with 8 bases fitting TRBD1. CDR3: CASSSGQGLGTEAFF. The CDR3 DNA sequence: TGTGCCAGCAGTTCCGGACAGGGACTGGGCACTGAAGCTTTCTTT.